This T cell receptor (beta chain) comes out of a study of T cells after yellow fever vaccination. Study in general: SMART-Seq v4 Ultra Low Input prepared the low-cell-number fractions.

This clonotype was seen a few times. TCRdb processed the 5' RACE reads anew with MiXCR; each CDR3 protein has one entry. The repertoire holds 510,000 or so distinct CDR3 sequences, with around 21% as singletons. This CDR3 region has 12 residues. Germline loops: CDR1 DFQATT, CDR2 SNEGSKA (reference sequence). The V end was cut by 7 bases, the J end by 6 bases, with 15 bases between. Sequences were derived from PBMCs, sampled 15 days after the yellow fever booster vaccination. This receptor was identified in a man under 40 who received the YFV17D yellow fever vaccine. The chain joins TRBV20-1 to TRBJ1-1; D perhaps matches TRBD1 (5 bases). As DNA, the CDR3 is TGCAGTGGTCAGAGGGGTCACGCTGAAGCTTTCTTT. It yields the protein CSGQRGHAEAFF.